The clone carrying this TCR beta chain was observed a handful of times. The data belong to a study of human T cells and chemical hapten exposure. Each CDR3 protein is one row after TCRdb ran MiXCR on the RACE reads. The repertoire holds some 62,000 distinct CDR3 sequences, with approximately 10% as singletons. Time point given: patch test 3, about 24 weeks after DPC sensitization. Described treatment: therapeutic diphenylcyclopropenone sensitization with weekly scalp DPC. Here the sequenced sample was whole blood, taken in connection with sensitization to the hapten diphenylcyclopropenone (DPC). The clonotype originates from a woman younger than 45 with alopecia areata. Some clones in this sample may be carry-over from other donors' samples.

The chain's CDR3 is CANRRAGTTNYGYTF. The CDR3 DNA follows: TGTGCCAACAGAAGAGCCGGGACAACGAACTATGGCTACACCTTC. The chain joins TRBV10-3 to TRBJ1-2; possibly TRBD1 for D (6 bases). The CDR3 length is 15 residues. V lost 10 bases to trimming and J lost 2 bases, with 20 bases between them. Germline CDR1 ENHRY, CDR2 SYGVKD.